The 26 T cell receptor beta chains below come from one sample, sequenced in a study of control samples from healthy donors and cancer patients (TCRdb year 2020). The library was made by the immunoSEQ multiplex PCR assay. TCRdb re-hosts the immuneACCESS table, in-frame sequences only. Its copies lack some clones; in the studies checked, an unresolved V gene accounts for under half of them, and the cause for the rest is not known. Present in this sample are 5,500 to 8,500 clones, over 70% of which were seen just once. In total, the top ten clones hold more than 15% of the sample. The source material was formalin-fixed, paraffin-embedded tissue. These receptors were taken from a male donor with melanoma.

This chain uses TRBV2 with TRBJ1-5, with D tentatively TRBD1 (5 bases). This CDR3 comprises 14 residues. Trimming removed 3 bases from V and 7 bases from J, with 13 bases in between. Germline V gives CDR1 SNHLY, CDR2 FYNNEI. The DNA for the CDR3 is TGTGCCAGCAGTGAGAGCAAGGGGCGACAGCCCCAGCATTTT. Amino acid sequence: CASSESKGRQPQHF.

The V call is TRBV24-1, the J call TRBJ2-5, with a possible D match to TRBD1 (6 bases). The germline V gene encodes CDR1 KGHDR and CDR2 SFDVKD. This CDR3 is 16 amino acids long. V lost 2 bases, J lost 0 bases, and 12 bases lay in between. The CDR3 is CATSDSAGTNQETQYF. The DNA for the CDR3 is TGTGCCACCAGTGATTCGGCCGGGACAAACCAAGAGACCCAGTACTTC.

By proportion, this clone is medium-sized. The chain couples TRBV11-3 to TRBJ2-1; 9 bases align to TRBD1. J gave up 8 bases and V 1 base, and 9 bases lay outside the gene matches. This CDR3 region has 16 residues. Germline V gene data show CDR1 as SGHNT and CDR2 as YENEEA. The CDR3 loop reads CASSLGPGQGIDEQFF. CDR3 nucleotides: TGTGCCAGCAGCTTAGGGCCGGGACAGGGTATCGATGAGCAGTTCTTC.

CDR3 protein: CASSQVAGGEKLFF. The CDR3 DNA reads as TGCGCCAGCAGCCAAGTGGCCGGCGGGGAAAAACTGTTTTTT. The J gene is TRBJ1-4, the V gene TRBV4-3; the D is unclear. This CDR3 region has 14 residues. V lost 1 base and J 8 bases, leaving 11 bases between the germline ends. Germline-derived CDR1 and CDR2 are LGHNA and YSLEER.

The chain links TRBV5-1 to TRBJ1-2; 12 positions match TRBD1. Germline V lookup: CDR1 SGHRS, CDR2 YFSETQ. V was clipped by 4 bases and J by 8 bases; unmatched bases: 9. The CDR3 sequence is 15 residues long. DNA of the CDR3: TGCGCCAGCAGCCCGGGACAGGGGGCGCGAGGGGGCTACACCTTC. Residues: CASSPGQGARGGYTF.

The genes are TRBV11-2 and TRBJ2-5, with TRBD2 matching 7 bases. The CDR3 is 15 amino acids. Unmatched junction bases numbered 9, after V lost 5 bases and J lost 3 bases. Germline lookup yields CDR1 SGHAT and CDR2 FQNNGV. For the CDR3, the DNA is TGTGCCAGCAGCAATTGGGGGGGGACGGAAGAGACCCAGTACTTC. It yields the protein CASSNWGGTEETQYF.

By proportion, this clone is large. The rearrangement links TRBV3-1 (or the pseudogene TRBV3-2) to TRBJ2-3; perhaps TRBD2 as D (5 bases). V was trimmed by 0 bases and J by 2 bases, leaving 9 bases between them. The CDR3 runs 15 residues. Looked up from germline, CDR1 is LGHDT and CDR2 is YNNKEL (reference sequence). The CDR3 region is CASSQEGLNTDTQYF. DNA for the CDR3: TGTGCCAGCAGCCAAGAAGGACTGAACACAGATACGCAGTATTTT.

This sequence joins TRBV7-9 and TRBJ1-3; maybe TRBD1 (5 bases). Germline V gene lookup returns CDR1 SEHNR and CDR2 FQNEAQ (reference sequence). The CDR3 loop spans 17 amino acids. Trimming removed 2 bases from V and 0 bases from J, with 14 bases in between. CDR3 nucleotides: TGTGCCAGCAGCTTAAGATCGGGACGGAGCTCTGGAAACACCATATATTTT. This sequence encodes CASSLRSGRSSGNTIYF. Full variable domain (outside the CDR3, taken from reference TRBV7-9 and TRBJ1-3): DTGVSQNPRHKITKRGQNVTFRCDPISEHNRLYWYRQTLGQGPEFLTYFQNEAQLEKSRLLSDRFSAERPKGSFSTLEIQRTEQGDSAMYLCASSLRSGRSSGNTIYFGEGSWLTVV.

The CDR3 here is CASSQGDDRGKLFF. CDR3 coding DNA: TGCGCCAGCAGTCAAGGGGACGATCGGGGGAAGCTGTTTTTT. This chain connects TRBV23-1 to TRBJ2-2, with D maybe TRBD2 (6 bases). TRBV23-1 is an ORF, with its function uncertain. The CDR3 runs to 14 residues. The V gene lost 2 bases and the J gene lost 12 bases, with 16 bases spanning the gap.

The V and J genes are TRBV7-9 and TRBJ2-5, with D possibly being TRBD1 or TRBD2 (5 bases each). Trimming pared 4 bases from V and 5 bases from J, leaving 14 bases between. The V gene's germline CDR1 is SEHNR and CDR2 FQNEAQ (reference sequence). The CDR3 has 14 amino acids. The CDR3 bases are TGTGCCAGCAGCTCCCCGTTCGGGGCCGAGACCCAGTACTTC. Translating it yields CASSSPFGAETQYF. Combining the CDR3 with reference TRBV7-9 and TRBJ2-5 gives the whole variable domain DTGVSQNPRHKITKRGQNVTFRCDPISEHNRLYWYRQTLGQGPEFLTYFQNEAQLEKSRLLSDRFSAERPKGSFSTLEIQRTEQGDSAMYLCASSSPFGAETQYFGPGTRLLVL.

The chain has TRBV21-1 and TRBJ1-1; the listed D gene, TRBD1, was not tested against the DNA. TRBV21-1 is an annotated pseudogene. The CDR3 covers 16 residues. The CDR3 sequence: CASSGRTGGKNTEAFF. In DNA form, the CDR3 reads TGTGCCAGCAGCGGACGGACAGGGGGTAAGAACACTGAAGCTTTCTTT.

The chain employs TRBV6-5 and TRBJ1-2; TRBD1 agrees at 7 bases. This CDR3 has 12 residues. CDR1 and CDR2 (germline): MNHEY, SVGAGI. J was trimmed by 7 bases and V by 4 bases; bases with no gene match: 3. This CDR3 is CASSSQGFGYTF. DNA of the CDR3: TGTGCCAGCAGTTCACAGGGGTTTGGCTACACCTTC.

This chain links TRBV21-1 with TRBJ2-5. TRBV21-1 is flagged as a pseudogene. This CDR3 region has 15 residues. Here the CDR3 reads CASSQALGVVRTQYF. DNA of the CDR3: TGTGCCAGCAGCCAGGCCCTGGGGGTGGTCAGGACCCAGTACTTC.

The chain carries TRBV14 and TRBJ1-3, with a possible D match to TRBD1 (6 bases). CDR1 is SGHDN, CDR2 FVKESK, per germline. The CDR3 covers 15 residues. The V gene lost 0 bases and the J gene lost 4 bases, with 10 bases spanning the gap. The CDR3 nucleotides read TGTGCCAGCAGCCAAGATCGGGGGACAGGAAACACCATATATTTT. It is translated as CASSQDRGTGNTIYF.

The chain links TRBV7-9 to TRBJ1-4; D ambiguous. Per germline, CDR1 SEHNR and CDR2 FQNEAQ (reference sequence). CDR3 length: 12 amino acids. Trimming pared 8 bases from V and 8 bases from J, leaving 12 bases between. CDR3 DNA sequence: TGTGCCAGCGGAGTGCGAGGGGAAAAACTGTTTTTT. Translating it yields CASGVRGEKLFF. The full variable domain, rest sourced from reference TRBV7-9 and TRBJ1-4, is DTGVSQNPRHKITKRGQNVTFRCDPISEHNRLYWYRQTLGQGPEFLTYFQNEAQLEKSRLLSDRFSAERPKGSFSTLEIQRTEQGDSAMYLCASGVRGEKLFFGSGTQLSVL.

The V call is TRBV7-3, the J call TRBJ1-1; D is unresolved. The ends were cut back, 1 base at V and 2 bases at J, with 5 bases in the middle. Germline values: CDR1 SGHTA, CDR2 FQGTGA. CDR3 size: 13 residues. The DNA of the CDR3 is TGTGCCAGCAGCTTAATGGTCAACACTGAAGCTTTCTTT. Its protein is CASSLMVNTEAFF.

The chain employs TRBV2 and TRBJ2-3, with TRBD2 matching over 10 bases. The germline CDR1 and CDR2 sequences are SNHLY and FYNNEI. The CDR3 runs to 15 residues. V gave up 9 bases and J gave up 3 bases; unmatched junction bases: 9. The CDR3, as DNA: TGTGCCAGGACCTCCTTAGCGGGGGGTACAGATACGCAGTATTTT. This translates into CARTSLAGGTDTQYF.

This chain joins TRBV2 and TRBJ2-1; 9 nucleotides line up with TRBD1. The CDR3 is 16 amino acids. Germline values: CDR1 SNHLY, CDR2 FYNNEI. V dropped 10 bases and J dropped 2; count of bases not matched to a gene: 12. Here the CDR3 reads CAIDLGGQGPYNEQFF. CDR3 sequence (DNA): TGTGCCATCGACTTAGGGGGACAGGGCCCCTACAATGAGCAGTTCTTC.

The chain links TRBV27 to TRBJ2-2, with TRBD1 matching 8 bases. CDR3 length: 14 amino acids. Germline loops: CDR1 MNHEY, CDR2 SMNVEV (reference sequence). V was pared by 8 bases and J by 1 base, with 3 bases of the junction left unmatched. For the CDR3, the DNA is TGTGCCAGCCAGACAGGGGTGAACACCGGGGAGCTGTTTTTT. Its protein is CASQTGVNTGELFF.

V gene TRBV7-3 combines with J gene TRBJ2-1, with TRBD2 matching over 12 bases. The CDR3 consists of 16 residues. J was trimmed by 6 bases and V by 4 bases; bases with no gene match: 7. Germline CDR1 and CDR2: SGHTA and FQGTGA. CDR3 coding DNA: TGTGCCAGCAGCTCCTCAGCTAGCGGGGGGGCCAATGAGCAGTTCTTC. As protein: CASSSSASGGANEQFF. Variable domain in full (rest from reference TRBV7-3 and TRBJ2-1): GAGVSQTPSNKVTEKGKYVELRCDPISGHTALYWYRQSLGQGPEFLIYFQGTGAADDSGLPNDRFFAVRPEGSVSTLKIQRTERGDSAVYLCASSSSASGGANEQFFGPGTRLTVL.

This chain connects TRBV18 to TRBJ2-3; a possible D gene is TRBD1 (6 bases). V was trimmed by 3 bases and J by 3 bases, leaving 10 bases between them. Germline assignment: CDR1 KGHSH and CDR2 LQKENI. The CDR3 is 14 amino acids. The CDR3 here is CASSPGAETDTQYF. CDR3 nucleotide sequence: TGTGCCAGCTCACCGGGGGCGGAGACAGATACGCAGTATTTT.

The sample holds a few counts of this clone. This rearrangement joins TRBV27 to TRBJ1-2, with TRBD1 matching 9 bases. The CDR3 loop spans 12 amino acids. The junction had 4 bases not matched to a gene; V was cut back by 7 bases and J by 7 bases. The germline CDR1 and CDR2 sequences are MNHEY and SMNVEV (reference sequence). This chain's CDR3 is CASKNRGLGYTF. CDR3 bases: TGTGCCAGCAAGAACAGGGGGCTTGGCTACACCTTC.

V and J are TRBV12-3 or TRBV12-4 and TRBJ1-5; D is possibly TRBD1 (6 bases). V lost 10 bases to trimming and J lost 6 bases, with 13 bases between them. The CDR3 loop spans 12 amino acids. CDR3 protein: CAITTGVQPQHF. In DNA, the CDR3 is TGTGCCATTACGACAGGAGTTCAGCCCCAGCATTTT.

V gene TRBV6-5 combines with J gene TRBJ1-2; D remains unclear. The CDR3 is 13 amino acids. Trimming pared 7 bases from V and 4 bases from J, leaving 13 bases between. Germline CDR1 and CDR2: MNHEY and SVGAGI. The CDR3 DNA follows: TGTGCCAGCAAAGCACCCGGAGGCTATGGCTACACCTTC. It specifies CASKAPGGYGYTF.

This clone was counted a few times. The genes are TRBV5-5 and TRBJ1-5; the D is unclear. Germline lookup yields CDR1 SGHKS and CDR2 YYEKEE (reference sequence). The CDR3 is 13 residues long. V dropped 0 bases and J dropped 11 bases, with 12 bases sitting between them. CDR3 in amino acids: CASSLVQLGSQHF. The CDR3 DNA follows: TGTGCCAGCAGCTTGGTCCAGCTCGGGTCCCAGCATTTT.

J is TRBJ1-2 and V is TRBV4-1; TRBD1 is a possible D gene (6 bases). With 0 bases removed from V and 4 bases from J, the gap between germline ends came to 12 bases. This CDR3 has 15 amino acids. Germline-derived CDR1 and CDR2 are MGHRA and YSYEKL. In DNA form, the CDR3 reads TGCGCCAGCAGCCAAGATCCCACAGGGACCTATGGCTACACCTTC. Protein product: CASSQDPTGTYGYTF.